The 18 T cell receptor beta chains presented below share a single source sample, sequenced in a study of T cell responses to AZD1222 COVID-19 vaccine. Here immunoSEQ multiplex PCR was the method, and the copy in TCRdb shows in-frame clones only, minus some. The data contain about 120,000 clones, about 92% of them seen just once; the ten biggest clones take up 5%. Sequencing used peripheral blood, obtained 28 days after the second AZD1222 dose. The receptors shown here come from an adult who received the AZD1222 COVID-19 vaccine.

This chain connects TRBV6-2 or TRBV6-3 to TRBJ1-5; D is uncertain. In germline, CDR1 is MNHEY, CDR2 SVGEGT. The CDR3 is made up of 11 amino acids. Trimming removed 2 bases from V and 4 bases from J, with 0 bases in between. The CDR3 bases are TGTGCCAGCAGTTACAATCAGCCCCAGCATTTT. This gives the protein CASSYNQPQHF.

The chain links TRBV3-1 (or the pseudogene TRBV3-2) to TRBJ1-2; TRBD1 agrees at 10 bases. Germline values: CDR1 LGHDT, CDR2 YNNKEL (reference sequence). This CDR3 comprises 14 residues. V gave up 1 base and J gave up 7 bases; unmatched junction bases: 3. The CDR3 coding sequence is TGTGCCAGCAGCCAAGGTAGACAGGGGGCTGGCTACACCTTC. Amino acids: CASSQGRQGAGYTF.

The rearrangement joins TRBV7-2 to TRBJ1-5; D is perhaps TRBD1 (6 bases). Trimming stripped 1 base from V and 2 bases from J, with 9 bases between. This CDR3 contains 15 residues. Germline V gene sequence: CDR1 SGHTA, CDR2 FQGNSA. The CDR3 spells CASSLGSGGNQPQHF. The CDR3 region has the DNA TGTGCCAGCAGCTTAGGGTCAGGGGGCAATCAGCCCCAGCATTTT.

The chain joins TRBV7-3 to TRBJ2-7, with D unclear. The CDR3 consists of 13 residues. Trimming removed 3 bases from V and 7 bases from J, with 13 bases in between. Per the germline V gene, CDR1 is SGHTA and CDR2 is FQGTGA. This CDR3 reads CASSFDGFGEQYF. CDR3 in DNA: TGTGCCAGCAGCTTCGATGGGTTCGGTGAGCAGTACTTC.

The chain carries TRBV7-9 and TRBJ2-7; possibly TRBD1 or TRBD2 for D (5 bases each). The CDR3 is 13 amino acids. Germline CDR1 reads SEHNR; CDR2 reads FQNEAQ (reference sequence). V was pared by 3 bases and J by 1 base, with 7 bases between. CDR3 amino acids: CASSLGDSYEQYF. The CDR3 DNA follows: TGTGCCAGCAGCTTGGGGGATTCCTACGAGCAGTACTTC.

The rearrangement links TRBV18 to TRBJ2-7; possibly TRBD1 for D (6 bases). Between the trimmed V and J ends, which lost 5 bases and 4 bases, there was a span of 15 bases. The CDR3 has 14 residues. The germline CDR1 and CDR2 sequences are KGHSH and LQKENI. The CDR3 is CASSSRQDRYEQYF. The CDR3 DNA follows: TGTGCCAGCTCATCGAGACAGGATAGATACGAGCAGTACTTC. Complete variable domain (other parts from reference TRBV18 and TRBJ2-7): NAGVMQNPRHLVRRRGQEARLRCSPMKGHSHVYWYRQLPEEGLKFMVYLQKENIIDESGMPKERFSAEFPKEGPSILRIQQVVRGDSAAYFCASSSRQDRYEQYFGPGTRLTVT.

The gene calls are TRBV9 and TRBJ2-3; D uncertain. There are 14 residues in the CDR3. V was cut by 3 bases and J by 4 bases, with 12 bases left in between. Germline V gene sequence: CDR1 SGDLS, CDR2 YYNGEE. The CDR3 coding sequence is TGTGCCAGCAGCGCAGACTCTTGGGCAGATACGCAGTATTTT. Its translation is CASSADSWADTQYF.

The chain combines TRBV7-9 with TRBJ2-1; 10 nucleotides line up with TRBD2. The CDR3 sequence is 14 residues long. Germline V gene sequence: CDR1 SEHNR, CDR2 FQNEAQ (reference sequence). The J segment lost 7 bases and the V segment lost 1 base, leaving 1 base of the junction unmatched. The CDR3 nucleotides read TGTGCCAGCAGCTTAGAACTAGCGGGAAATGAGCAGTTCTTC. This encodes CASSLELAGNEQFF.

V usage is TRBV5-6 and J usage is TRBJ1-2; 9 nucleotides align to TRBD1. With V trimmed by 3 bases and J by 4 bases, 7 bases remained unmatched. The CDR3 length is 15 residues. Germline V gene lookup returns CDR1 SGHDT and CDR2 YYEEEE. The CDR3 DNA reads TGTGCCAGCAGCTCTGGGACAGGGAAAATCTATGGCTACACCTTC. Protein product: CASSSGTGKIYGYTF.

V gene TRBV27 combines with J gene TRBJ2-3; 12 positions match TRBD2. V lost 2 bases and J lost 5; bases outside the gene matches: 2. Germline-derived CDR1 and CDR2 are MNHEY and SMNVEV (reference sequence). The CDR3 totals 15 residues. In DNA form, the CDR3 reads TGTGCCAGCAGTTTAGAGACTAGCGGGAGAGATACGCAGTATTTT. It encodes CASSLETSGRDTQYF.

The V and J genes are TRBV11-2 and TRBJ2-3; 11 bases map to TRBD2. CDR3 length: 18 amino acids. The trim removed 2 bases at V and 8 bases at J, leaving 15 bases unmatched. Germline CDR1 SGHAT, CDR2 FQNNGV. The CDR3 nucleotides are TGTGCCAGCAGCTTAAGTGTAGGACTAGCGGGCCGATCGGGTACGCAGTATTTT. Translating it yields CASSLSVGLAGRSGTQYF.

The V call is TRBV24-1, the J call TRBJ1-1; TRBD1 matches 7 bases. CDR1 KGHDR and CDR2 SFDVKD come from the germline V gene. The CDR3 extends over 17 amino acids. Trimming removed 4 bases from V and 0 bases from J; junction bases left unmatched: 10. CDR3 loop: CATSEGPTGSMNTEAFF. In nucleotides, the CDR3 is TGTGCCACCAGTGAGGGCCCGACAGGGAGTATGAACACTGAAGCTTTCTTT.

The J gene is TRBJ2-2, the V gene TRBV19; 11 bases agree with TRBD1. J was trimmed by 5 bases and V by 11 bases; bases with no gene match: 7. Germline CDR1 reads LNHDA; CDR2 reads SQIVND (reference sequence). The CDR3 runs to 14 residues. The CDR3 sequence is CAGAGTGGTGELFF. The CDR3 DNA reads TGTGCCGGGGCCGGGACAGGGGGTACCGGGGAGCTGTTTTTT.

In its sample, this clone was seen a few times. This chain links TRBV12-3 or TRBV12-4 with TRBJ2-1, with D tentatively TRBD2 (6 bases). This CDR3 is built from 13 residues. Trimming removed 4 bases at V and 3 bases at J, with 7 bases between. The CDR3 protein is CASSWGDYNEQFF. CDR3 DNA: TGTGCCAGCAGTTGGGGGGACTACAATGAGCAGTTCTTC.

This clone turned up a few times. The rearrangement joins TRBV6-5 to TRBJ1-6; no reliable D call. CDR1 is MNHEY and CDR2 is SVGAGI in the germline V gene. The ends were cut back, 5 bases at V and 7 bases at J, with 9 bases in the middle. The CDR3 covers 13 residues. This chain's CDR3 is CASSQLRNSPLHF. In DNA, the CDR3 is TGTGCCAGCAGTCAACTTCGGAATTCACCCCTCCACTTT.

In DNA form, the CDR3 reads TGCGCCAGCAGCTTGGCCTACCCCTCCTACGAGCAGTACTTC. Translated: CASSLAYPSYEQYF. The rearrangement joins TRBV5-1 to TRBJ2-7; D is unresolved. The CDR3 covers 14 residues. V dropped 0 bases and J dropped 0 bases, with 7 bases sitting between them. Germline CDR1 reads SGHRS; CDR2 reads YFSETQ.

The chain couples TRBV19 to TRBJ1-4, with 8 bases lining up with TRBD1. The CDR3 length is 14 residues. Losses at the gene ends were 3 bases for V and 7 bases for J; bases not matched to a gene: 4. Germline CDR1 reads LNHDA; CDR2 reads SQIVND (reference sequence). CDR3 loop: CASSMPRGREKLFF. Here the CDR3 DNA reads TGTGCCAGTAGTATGCCCAGGGGGCGTGAAAAACTGTTTTTT.

CDR3 region: CASSQALGRRETQYF. CDR3 DNA sequence: TGCGCCAGCAGCCAAGCCCTTGGGAGGCGGGAGACCCAGTACTTC. The J gene is TRBJ2-5, the V gene TRBV4-3; a weak D match, TRBD2 (6 bases). V was cut by 1 base and J by 5 bases, with 14 bases left in between. CDR3 length: 15 residues. Germline V gene data show CDR1 as LGHNA and CDR2 as YSLEER.